Listed below are T cell receptor beta chains from one sample, sequenced in a study of beta chain features in type 1 diabetes. The method was immunoSEQ multiplex PCR; TCRdb's version includes in-frame clones alone and lacks a portion of them. This table has hundreds of thousands of clones, about 14% appearing once. Sequenced input: naive CD4+ T cells from blood. The source is a man aged 18-30 years with type 1 diabetes. CDR3s include the opening cysteine and the closing phenylalanine or tryptophan. The D gene is left open where the match is weak. For some rows the clone size is stated as once, few or many, or as a class when expanded; others skip it.

v_gene	j_gene	abundance	d_gene	CDR3aa	CDR3nt
TRBV5-6	TRBJ1-2	few	NA	CASSLDWAYGYTF	TGTGCCAGCAGCTTGGATTGGGCCTATGGCTACACCTTC
TRBV6-5	TRBJ2-5	few	NA	CASSARDTQETQYF	TGTGCCAGCAGTGCCCGGGACACTCAAGAGACCCAGTACTTC
TRBV21-1	TRBJ2-7	few	NA	CASSKEGRTSGTYEQYF	TGTGCCAGCAGCAAAGAAGGTCGGACTAGCGGTACCTACGAGCAGTACTTC
TRBV10-3	TRBJ2-5	few	TRBD2	CAIGERGSQETQYF	TGTGCCATCGGGGAGCGGGGGTCCCAAGAGACCCAGTACTTC
TRBV4-1	TRBJ1-1	NA	NA	CASSQVGGTEAFF	TGCGCCAGCAGCCAAGTCGGGGGTACTGAAGCTTTCTTT
TRBV4-3	TRBJ2-7	NA	TRBD1	CASSQIDRGVQYF	TGCGCCAGCAGCCAAATCGACAGGGGGGTTCAGTACTTC
TRBV19	TRBJ2-7	NA	NA	CASSTDGRTYEQYF	TGTGCCAGTAGTACGGACGGACGAACCTACGAGCAGTACTTC
TRBV7-2	TRBJ2-2	NA	TRBD2	CASRPGLAGTGELFF	TGTGCCAGCAGGCCGGGACTAGCGGGAACCGGGGAGCTGTTTTTT
TRBV29-1	TRBJ2-3	NA	NA	CSVADSTDTQYF	TGCAGCGTCGCTGACAGCACAGATACGCAGTATTTT
TRBV10-3	TRBJ2-7	few	TRBD1	CAISPGQGASEQYF	TGTGCCATCAGTCCGGGACAGGGGGCCTCCGAGCAGTACTTC
TRBV6-5	TRBJ2-7	NA	NA	CASGSGGAYEQYF	TGTGCCAGCGGAAGCGGAGGCGCATACGAGCAGTACTTC
TRBV2	TRBJ2-1	few	TRBD2	CASRAGTSGRAGVKYEQFF	TGTGCCAGCAGAGCCGGGACTAGCGGGAGGGCCGGGGTTAAATATGAGCAGTTCTTC
TRBV2	TRBJ2-3	NA	TRBD1	CASSRGTGDTQYF	TGTGCCAGCAGTAGAGGGACAGGGGATACGCAGTATTTT
TRBV29-1	TRBJ1-2	many	NA	CSVEARPGSYTF	TGCAGCGTTGAAGCCAGGCCGGGGAGCTACACCTTC
TRBV28	TRBJ2-7	NA	NA	CASSTSATRPSYEQYF	TGTGCCAGCAGTACCAGCGCCACACGGCCCTCCTACGAGCAGTACTTC
TRBV30	TRBJ1-4	NA	NA	CAWSVLWATNEKLFF	TGTGCCTGGAGTGTACTATGGGCAACTAATGAAAAACTGTTTTTT
TRBV20-1	TRBJ1-2	NA	NA	CSAPTDYGYTF	TGCAGTGCCCCGACGGATTATGGCTACACCTTC
TRBV7-2	TRBJ2-1	NA	TRBD2	CASAISSGGSYNEQFF	TGTGCCAGCGCCATTTCTAGCGGGGGTTCCTACAATGAGCAGTTCTTC